The entry below gives a single T cell receptor (beta chain) sequence along with its context. Its antigen remains undetermined. The input lacks base qualities; no much larger clone sits a single base away. The sample was run on an Illumina HiSeq 2000. TCR beta chain libraries were generated through multiplex PCR amplification. The amplified TCR beta chain products were analyzed by high-throughput sequencing. The public sequencing data were trimmed at Q25 with fastp and processed into clonotypes with MiXCR by TCRdb, which kept only in-frame beta chains. One record per CDR3 amino acid sequence lists the most common genes and DNA. The sample table lists about 180,000 distinct CDR3 sequences, about 33% of them with a count of one. The ten largest clones capture approximately 4.2% of the sample. V loses 6 bases of germline sequence and J loses 4 bases, and the interval between the two ends is 10 bases. Reading the germline V gene (reference sequence) gives CDR1 LNHDA and CDR2 SQIVND. The CDR3 numbers 13 residues from cysteine through phenylalanine. CDR3 DNA is the only sequence kept; it has 39 bases, read in frame from the first base.

This entry comes from a study of breast tumors, draining lymph nodes, adjacent tissues (dated by TCRdb to the mid-2010s). General notes on the study: The study compared TCR beta repertoires across tumor, adjacent nontumor tissue and axillary lymph nodes from breast cancer patients. In human breast cancer, the study set out to evaluate how tumor, surrounding tissue and draining lymph node repertoires relate to one another and whether T cells may move between these sites. Results the study describes overall, beyond this receptor: The conclusion that tumor T cells originate in lymph nodes was framed as consistent with a hypothesis rather than directly demonstrated. A scenario in which most tumor T cells derive from the lymph node and then expand within tumor tissue was judged to be consistent with the data. Tumors showed preferential V and J gene usage, and their T-cell repertoire diversity fell below that of lymph nodes yet above that of nontumor tissue. Tumor and nontumor tissue repertoires were found to be significantly more similar in luminal-like than in basal-like breast cancer.

The axillary draining lymph nodes of breast cancer patients were the source of the lymph node samples. The sequence joins TRBV19 to TRBJ2-1, with an unclear D gene assignment. Sequencing input: axillary lymph node tissue. This TCR came from a female donor with breast cancer. Some clones in this sample may be carry-over from other donors' samples. Here is the DNA: TGTGCCAGTAGCTGGACGGAGTACAATGAGCAGTTCTTC. It codes for CASSWTEYNEQFF.